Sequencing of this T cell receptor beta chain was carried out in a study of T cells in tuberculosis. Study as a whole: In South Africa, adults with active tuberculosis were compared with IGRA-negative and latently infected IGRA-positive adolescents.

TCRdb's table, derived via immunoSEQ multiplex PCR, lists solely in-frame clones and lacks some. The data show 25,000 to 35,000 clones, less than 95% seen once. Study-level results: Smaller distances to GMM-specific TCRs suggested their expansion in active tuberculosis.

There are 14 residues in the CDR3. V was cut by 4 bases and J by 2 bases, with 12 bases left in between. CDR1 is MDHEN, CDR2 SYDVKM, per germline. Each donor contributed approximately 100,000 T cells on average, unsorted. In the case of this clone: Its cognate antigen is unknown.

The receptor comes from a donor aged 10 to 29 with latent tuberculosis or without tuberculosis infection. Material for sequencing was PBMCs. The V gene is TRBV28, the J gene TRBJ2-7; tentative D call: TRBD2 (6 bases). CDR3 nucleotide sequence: TGTGCCAGCAGTTGGAGACTAGTCACCTACGAGCAGTACTTC. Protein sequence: CASSWRLVTYEQYF.